The 26 T cell receptor beta chains reported below all come from one sample, sequenced in a study of cytomegalovirus exposure and HLA in healthy donors. Use of 60 Vbeta and 13 Jbeta primers characterized the PCR. Generated by immunoSEQ multiplex PCR, the TCRdb table keeps only in-frame clones and is missing some. Seen here are over 200,000 clones, about 78% observed once, and the top ten hold 3.8%. The sequenced sample consisted of PBMCs. These receptors originate from a male donor in good health and CMV-seronegative.

The chain recombines TRBV28 with TRBJ2-3; 7 bases line up with TRBD2. From germline, CDR1 is MDHEN and CDR2 SYDVKM. Trimming at V came to 5 bases and at J to 4 bases, leaving 12 bases not matched to a gene. This CDR3 comprises 16 residues. The CDR3 sequence is CASSGARGGSPDTQYF. Here the CDR3 DNA reads TGTGCCAGCAGTGGAGCAAGAGGCGGGAGCCCAGATACGCAGTATTTT.

The chain employs TRBV18 and TRBJ2-3, with unresolved D. This CDR3 region has 14 residues. CDR1 and CDR2 from the germline V gene are KGHSH and LQKENI. V was cut by 2 bases and J by 4 bases, with 10 bases left in between. CDR3 DNA: TGTGCCAGCTCACCAAGTTTAGTCGCAGATACGCAGTATTTT. It yields the protein CASSPSLVADTQYF.

The V call is TRBV10-3, the J call TRBJ2-3; TRBD1 agrees at 8 bases. Germline trimming cut 7 bases from V and 2 bases from J; bases unmatched to any gene: 8. Per germline, CDR1 ENHRY and CDR2 SYGVKD. The CDR3 spans 15 residues. The chain's CDR3 is CAINERDRITDTQYF. DNA of the CDR3: TGTGCCATCAACGAGAGGGACAGGATCACAGATACGCAGTATTTT.

V gene TRBV18 combines with J gene TRBJ2-1; D possibly corresponds to TRBD2 (5 bases). The length of the CDR3 is 14 residues. The germline CDR1 and CDR2 sequences are KGHSH and LQKENI. Deletions cut 4 bases from V and 6 bases from J, with 13 bases between. The CDR3 protein is CASSRTGITNEQFF. CDR3 sequence (DNA): TGTGCCAGCTCACGCACCGGGATAACCAATGAGCAGTTCTTC.

The chain uses TRBV29-1 and TRBJ2-2; 8 nucleotides align to TRBD2. The J segment lost 6 bases and the V segment lost 7 bases, leaving 4 bases of the junction unmatched. Germline V lookup: CDR1 SQVTM, CDR2 ANQGSEA. This CDR3 region has 12 residues. The CDR3 DNA is TGCAGCGCCGGGGGGGAGTCCGGGGAGCTGTTTTTT. This gives the protein CSAGGESGELFF.

The sample holds a few counts of this clone. The gene calls are TRBV4-1 and TRBJ2-1; 10 bases align to TRBD1. The J segment lost 5 bases and the V segment lost 0 bases, leaving 4 bases of the junction unmatched. Germline V lookup: CDR1 MGHRA, CDR2 YSYEKL. This CDR3 has 16 amino acids. Here the CDR3 DNA reads TGCGCCAGCAGCCAAGATGCGGGACAGGGGAACAATGAGCAGTTCTTC. This codes for CASSQDAGQGNNEQFF.

This rearrangement joins TRBV19 to TRBJ2-5; 12 bases match TRBD2. V trimming: 3 bases; J trimming: 2 bases; junction bases outside the gene matches: 10. The germline V gene encodes CDR1 LNHDA and CDR2 SQIVND (reference sequence). The CDR3 is 18 residues long. DNA for the CDR3: TGTGCCAGTAGTATTAGTCTAGCGGGGGGGATGAGACAAGAGACCCAGTACTTC. Protein product: CASSISLAGGMRQETQYF.

The chain uses TRBV28 and TRBJ2-1; perhaps TRBD2 as D (6 bases). V was shortened by 4 bases and J by 15 bases, with 16 bases between the two germline ends. Germline CDR1 and CDR2: MDHEN and SYDVKM. CDR3 size: 12 residues. The CDR3 DNA reads as TGTGCCAGCAGTTATGGGACCGGACTACGGTTCTTC. Translated, it gives CASSYGTGLRFF.

The chain is built from TRBV18 and TRBJ2-5; 7 positions agree with TRBD1. V was pared by 4 bases and J by 3 bases, with 5 bases of the junction left unmatched. CDR3 length equals 14 residues. CDR1 and CDR2 from the germline V gene are KGHSH and LQKENI. The CDR3 nucleotides read TGTGCCAGCTCACTCCCAGACAGGGAAGAGACCCAGTACTTC. It specifies CASSLPDREETQYF.

This sequence joins TRBV28 and TRBJ2-2; D is possibly TRBD2 (7 bases). The V gene's germline CDR1 is MDHEN and CDR2 SYDVKM. V gave up 2 bases and J gave up 5 bases, with 12 bases separating them. This CDR3 is 15 amino acids long. For the CDR3, the DNA is TGTGCCAGCAGTTTACGGGGGGCGAGGACCGGGGAGCTGTTTTTT. This gives the protein CASSLRGARTGELFF.

The V gene is TRBV5-1, the J gene TRBJ1-1; no clear D gene. This CDR3 region has 16 residues. The germline CDR1 and CDR2 sequences are SGHRS and YFSETQ. V was shortened by 0 bases and J by 0 bases, with 12 bases between the two germline ends. CDR3 DNA sequence: TGCGCCAGCAGCTTGGGAACAGTCCCCCTGAACACTGAAGCTTTCTTT. This codes for CASSLGTVPLNTEAFF.

This chain connects TRBV7-9 to TRBJ2-3; 16 nucleotides line up with TRBD2. This CDR3 has 16 amino acids. J was trimmed by 5 bases and V by 6 bases; bases with no gene match: 5. CDR1 and CDR2 (germline): SEHNR, FQNEAQ (reference sequence). The CDR3 nucleotides are TGTGCCAGCAGGGGGGGACTAGCGGGAGGGGAAGATACGCAGTATTTT. Translated: CASRGGLAGGEDTQYF.

The chain has TRBV30 and TRBJ1-2; 8 bases align to TRBD1. CDR3 length: 12 amino acids. Germline V gene sequence: CDR1 GTSNPN, CDR2 SVGIG (reference sequence). Trimming cost V 5 bases and J 6 bases; bases outside gene matches: 5. The CDR3 region is CAWGPGGDGYTF. As DNA, the CDR3 is TGTGCCTGGGGCCCAGGGGGCGATGGCTACACCTTC.

V usage is TRBV5-5 and J usage is TRBJ2-1; TRBD2 aligns across 8 bases. The CDR3 extends over 16 amino acids. Germline V lookup: CDR1 SGHKS, CDR2 YYEKEE (reference sequence). V shed 4 bases, J shed 0 bases, and the junction held 6 bases outside the gene matches. The CDR3 sequence: CASSLAGYSSYNEQFF. CDR3 nucleotide sequence: TGTGCCAGCAGCCTAGCGGGCTACAGCTCCTACAATGAGCAGTTCTTC.

This chain uses TRBV28 with TRBJ1-6, with a possible D match to TRBD1 (5 bases). Trimming removed 6 bases at V and 6 bases at J, with 15 bases between. Per germline, CDR1 MDHEN and CDR2 SYDVKM. The CDR3 is 15 residues long. The CDR3 loop is CASSSFLGANSPLHF. DNA for the CDR3: TGTGCCAGCAGCTCCTTCCTAGGGGCTAATTCACCCCTCCACTTT.

This clone showed up just a few times. The CDR3 DNA reads as TGCAGCGTTGAATTGTGGGGCGAAAGGAACGAGCAGTACTTC. Its translation: CSVELWGERNEQYF. This rearrangement joins TRBV29-1 to TRBJ2-7; possible D gene TRBD1, 5 bases. CDR3 length equals 14 residues. Trimming left V 2 bases short and J 5 bases short, with 16 bases between. CDR1 and CDR2 from the germline V gene are SQVTM and ANQGSEA.

V gene TRBV6-5 combines with J gene TRBJ2-3, with 12 bases matching TRBD2. The V and J ends lost 6 bases and 6 bases, in that order; junction bases with no gene match: 7. Germline V gene lookup returns CDR1 MNHEY and CDR2 SVGAGI. The CDR3 has 15 residues. The DNA for the CDR3 is TGTGCCAGCAGGACTAGCGGGAGCGATGGGGATACGCAGTATTTT. The encoded protein is CASRTSGSDGDTQYF.

CDR3 sequence reads: CASSQEGVLSDTQYF. CDR3 in DNA: TGTGCCAGCAGCCAAGAAGGGGTATTGTCAGATACGCAGTATTTT. This chain connects TRBV4-2 to TRBJ2-3, with a possible D match to TRBD1 (5 bases). Germline CDR1 and CDR2: LGHNA and YNFKEQ. Trimming took off 0 bases at V and 4 bases at J, with 11 bases between the two ends. This CDR3 contains 15 residues.

The V call is TRBV5-6, the J call TRBJ1-1; D is perhaps TRBD1 (6 bases). This CDR3 comprises 15 residues. The V gene's germline CDR1 is SGHDT and CDR2 YYEEEE. V was cut by 6 bases and J by 0 bases, with 15 bases left in between. The chain's CDR3 is CASTRAGVMNTEAFF. CDR3 in DNA: TGTGCCAGCACCCGAGCAGGGGTCATGAACACTGAAGCTTTCTTT.

The rearrangement uses TRBV9 and TRBJ2-7, with unresolved D. The V and J ends lost 0 bases and 2 bases respectively, with 9 bases between them. CDR1 is SGDLS and CDR2 is YYNGEE in the germline V gene. The CDR3 is 14 amino acids. The CDR3 here is CASSVGANPYEQYF. In nucleotides, the CDR3 is TGTGCCAGCAGCGTAGGAGCAAACCCCTACGAGCAGTACTTC.

The chain has TRBV29-1 and TRBJ2-1; D might be TRBD1 (5 bases). The CDR3 is 12 residues long. The V gene's germline CDR1 is SQVTM and CDR2 ANQGSEA. V was shortened by 6 bases and J by 4 bases, with 10 bases between the two germline ends. In nucleotides, the CDR3 is TGCAGCGTCCCAAACAGGTACAATGAGCAGTTCTTC. Its protein is CSVPNRYNEQFF.

In DNA form, the CDR3 reads TGTGCCAGCAGAGCGAGCGGGAGCGGTGCAGATACGCAGTATTTT. This encodes CASRASGSGADTQYF. The J gene is TRBJ2-3, the V gene TRBV7-9; 8 bases fit TRBD2. Germline trimming cut 6 bases from V and 4 bases from J; bases unmatched to any gene: 9. The CDR3 length is 15 residues. Germline lookup yields CDR1 SEHNR and CDR2 FQNEAQ (reference sequence).

The J gene is TRBJ2-3, the V gene TRBV5-4; D gene ambiguous. V lost 4 bases, J lost 1 base, and 7 bases lay in between. Germline loops: CDR1 SGHNT, CDR2 YYREEE (reference sequence). The CDR3 runs to 13 residues. As DNA, the CDR3 is TGTGCCAGCAGCCCGCCGGGCACAGATACGCAGTATTTT. Residues: CASSPPGTDTQYF.

The chain is built from TRBV30 and TRBJ2-2, with 8 nucleotides matching TRBD1. The CDR3 contains 14 residues. From germline, CDR1 is GTSNPN and CDR2 SVGIG (reference sequence). V dropped 0 bases and J dropped 6; count of bases not matched to a gene: 3. CDR3 protein: CAWSVLQGAGELFF. CDR3 sequence (DNA): TGTGCCTGGAGTGTACTACAGGGGGCCGGGGAGCTGTTTTTT.

The chain combines TRBV7-2 with TRBJ1-1, with TRBD1 matching 7 bases. The CDR3 extends over 14 amino acids. After removal of 4 bases from V and 4 bases from J, the junction contained 6 bases not matched to a gene. Germline loops: CDR1 SGHTA, CDR2 FQGNSA. DNA for the CDR3: TGTGCCAGCAGCTCTTACAGGGGACGCACTGAAGCTTTCTTT. Translated: CASSSYRGRTEAFF.

The gene calls are TRBV9 and TRBJ1-1; D might be TRBD1 (5 bases). Germline V lookup: CDR1 SGDLS, CDR2 YYNGEE. Trimming removed 4 bases from V and 0 bases from J, with 13 bases in between. The CDR3 consists of 15 residues. CDR3 residues: CASSRGPGVNTEAFF. The DNA for the CDR3 is TGTGCCAGCAGCAGGGGTCCGGGGGTGAACACTGAAGCTTTCTTT. The full variable domain, in which reference TRBV9 and TRBJ1-1 provide the parts outside the CDR3, is DSGVTQTPKHLITATGQRVTLRCSPRSGDLSVYWYQQSLDQGLQFLIQYYNGEERAKGNILERFSAQQFPDLHSELNLSSLELGDSALYFCASSRGPGVNTEAFFGQGTRLTVV.